The 3 T cell receptor beta chains presented below share a single source sample, sequenced in a study of T cell clonotyping in hematopoietic cell transplantation. Sequenced by immunoSEQ multiplex PCR; TCRdb stores in-frame clones only, minus some. Among approximately 12,000 clones listed, under 75% were seen once. Source: peripheral blood mononuclear cells, taken 180 days after allogeneic stem cell transplant. These receptors all come from a male patient aged 60-69 years who had an allogeneic stem cell transplant from an unrelated donor, so the T cells may come from the graft donor. Some clones in this sample may be carry-over from other donors' samples.

The rearrangement uses TRBV5-1 and TRBJ2-7; TRBD2 might be the D (5 bases). V was pared by 3 bases and J by 5 bases, with 15 bases between. The CDR3 sequence is 14 residues long. The germline V gene encodes CDR1 SGHRS and CDR2 YFSETQ. CDR3 nucleotide sequence: TGCGCCAGCAGCTATTCGGGCCTAGCCGACGAGCAGTACTTC. It translates to CASSYSGLADEQYF.

The chain employs TRBV25-1 and TRBJ1-4; D gene unclear. Germline CDR1 and CDR2: MGHDK and SYGVNS. The CDR3 runs to 11 residues. V was cut by 0 bases and J by 8 bases, with 1 base left in between. The CDR3 is CASSEYEKLFF. CDR3 DNA: TGTGCCAGCAGTGAATACGAAAAACTGTTTTTT. The variable domain in full, with the rest retrieved from reference TRBV25-1 and TRBJ1-4, is EADIYQTPRYLVIGTGKKITLECSQTMGHDKMYWYQQDPGMELHLIHYSYGVNSTEKGDLSSESTVSRIRTEHFPLTLESARPSHTSQYLCASSEYEKLFFGSGTQLSVL.

V is TRBV2 and J is TRBJ2-7, with TRBD1 matching over 9 bases. Germline-derived CDR1 and CDR2 are SNHLY and FYNNEI. The trim removed 3 bases at V and 2 bases at J, leaving 2 bases unmatched. The CDR3 is made up of 14 amino acids. CDR3 amino acids: CASSEGQGAYEQYF. The DNA for the CDR3 is TGTGCCAGCAGTGAGGGACAGGGAGCCTACGAGCAGTACTTC.